This T cell receptor (beta chain) was identified in a study of cytomegalovirus exposure and HLA in healthy donors. Study-wide results and caveats: CMV serostatus was the only immune exposure information that was available.

The study ran its PCR with 60 Vbeta and 13 Jbeta primers. Measured with immunoSEQ multiplex PCR; TCRdb has only the in-frame clones, and not every one. Among 85,000 to 100,000 clones, more than 65% were seen once, and the ten largest hold approximately 8.4%. For this clone: The target antigen is unknown.

This CDR3 has 13 residues. Trimming cost V 6 bases and J 4 bases, with 15 bases left between them. CDR1 GTSNPN and CDR2 SVGIG come from the germline V gene (reference sequence). Source material: PBMCs. This sequence was found in a human donor in good health. The chain joins TRBV30 to TRBJ1-1; a weak D match, TRBD1 (5 bases). The CDR3 here is CACTGGWSTEAFF. CDR3 in DNA: TGTGCCTGTACGGGGGGTTGGAGCACTGAAGCTTTCTTT.